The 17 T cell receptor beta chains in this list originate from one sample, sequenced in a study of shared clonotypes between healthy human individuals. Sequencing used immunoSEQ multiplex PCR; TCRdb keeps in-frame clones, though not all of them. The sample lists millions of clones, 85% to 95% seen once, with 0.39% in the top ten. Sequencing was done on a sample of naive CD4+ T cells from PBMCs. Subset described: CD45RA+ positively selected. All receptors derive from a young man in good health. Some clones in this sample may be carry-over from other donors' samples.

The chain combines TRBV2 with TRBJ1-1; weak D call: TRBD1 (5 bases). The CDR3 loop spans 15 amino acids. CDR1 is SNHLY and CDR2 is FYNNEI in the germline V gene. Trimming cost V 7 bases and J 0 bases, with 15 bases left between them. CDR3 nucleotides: TGTGCCAGCAAACGAGAAGGGGCAATGAACACTGAAGCTTTCTTT. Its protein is CASKREGAMNTEAFF.

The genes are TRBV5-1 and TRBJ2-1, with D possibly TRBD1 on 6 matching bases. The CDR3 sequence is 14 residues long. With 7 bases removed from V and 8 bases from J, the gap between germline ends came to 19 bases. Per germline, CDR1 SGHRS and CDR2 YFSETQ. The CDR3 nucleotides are TGCGCCAGCGGTAAGGGGGAAGTCATCGATGAGCAGTTCTTC. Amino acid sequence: CASGKGEVIDEQFF.

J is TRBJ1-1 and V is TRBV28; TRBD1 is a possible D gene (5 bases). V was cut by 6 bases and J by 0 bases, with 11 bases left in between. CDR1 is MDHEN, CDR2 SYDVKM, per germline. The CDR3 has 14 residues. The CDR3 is CASSPHRLNTEAFF. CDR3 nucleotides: TGTGCCAGCAGCCCGCACAGGTTGAACACTGAAGCTTTCTTT.

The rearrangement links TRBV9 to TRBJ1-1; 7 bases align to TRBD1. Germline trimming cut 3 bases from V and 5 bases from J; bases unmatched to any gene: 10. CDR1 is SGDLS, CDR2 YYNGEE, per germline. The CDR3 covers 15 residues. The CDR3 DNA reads TGTGCCAGCAGCGCCGCGGCCAGGGGGTTTACTGAAGCTTTCTTT. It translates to CASSAAARGFTEAFF. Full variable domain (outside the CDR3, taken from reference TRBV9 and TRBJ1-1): DSGVTQTPKHLITATGQRVTLRCSPRSGDLSVYWYQQSLDQGLQFLIQYYNGEERAKGNILERFSAQQFPDLHSELNLSSLELGDSALYFCASSAAARGFTEAFFGQGTRLTVV.

CDR3 in DNA: TGTGCCTGGAACCAGGTGACTAATGAAAAACTGTTTTTT. It is translated as CAWNQVTNEKLFF. The V gene is TRBV30, the J gene TRBJ1-4; no reliable D call. Trimming shortened V by 4 bases and J by 2 bases, and 8 bases separated the two germline ends. The CDR3 is 13 residues long. Germline V lookup: CDR1 GTSNPN, CDR2 SVGIG (reference sequence).

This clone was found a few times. The CDR3 is CASSEQGGKNTEAFF. The CDR3 DNA is TGTGCCAGCAGTGAGCAGGGAGGGAAAAACACTGAAGCTTTCTTT. The genes are TRBV6-1 and TRBJ1-1, with D possibly being TRBD1 (5 bases). The germline V and J ends were trimmed by 3 bases and 2 bases, with 13 bases remaining between them. CDR3 size: 15 residues. Germline values: CDR1 MNHNS, CDR2 SASEGT.

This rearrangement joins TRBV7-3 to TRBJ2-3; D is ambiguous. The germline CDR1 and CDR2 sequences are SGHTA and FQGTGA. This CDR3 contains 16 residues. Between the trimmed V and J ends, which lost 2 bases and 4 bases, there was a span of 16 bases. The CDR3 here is CASSLLSRIVADTQYF. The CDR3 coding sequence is TGTGCCAGCAGCTTACTTAGCCGCATCGTCGCAGATACGCAGTATTTT.

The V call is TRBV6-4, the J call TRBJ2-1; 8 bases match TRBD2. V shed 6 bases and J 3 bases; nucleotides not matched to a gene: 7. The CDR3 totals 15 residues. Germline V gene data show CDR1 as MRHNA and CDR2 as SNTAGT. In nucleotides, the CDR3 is TGTGCCAGCAGAACTAGCGGACCTTTCTACAATGAGCAGTTCTTC. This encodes CASRTSGPFYNEQFF.

The CDR3: CASSYVLDNEQFF. The DNA of the CDR3 is TGTGCCAGCAGTTACGTACTAGACAATGAGCAGTTCTTC. The chain couples TRBV6-5 to TRBJ2-1; perhaps TRBD2 as D (5 bases). The length of the CDR3 is 13 residues. Per the germline V gene, CDR1 is MNHEY and CDR2 is SVGAGI. The germline V and J ends were trimmed by 2 bases and 5 bases, with 7 bases remaining between them.

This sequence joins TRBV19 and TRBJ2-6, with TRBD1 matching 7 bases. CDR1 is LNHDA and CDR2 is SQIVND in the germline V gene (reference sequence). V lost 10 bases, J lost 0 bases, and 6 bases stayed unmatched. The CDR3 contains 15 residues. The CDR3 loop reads CAIRDSNSGANVLTF. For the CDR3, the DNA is TGTGCCATCAGGGACAGCAACTCTGGGGCCAACGTCCTGACTTTC.

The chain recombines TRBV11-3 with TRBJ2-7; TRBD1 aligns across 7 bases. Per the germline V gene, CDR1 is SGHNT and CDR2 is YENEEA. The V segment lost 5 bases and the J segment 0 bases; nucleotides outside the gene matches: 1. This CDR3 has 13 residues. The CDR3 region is CASSRDSSYEQYF. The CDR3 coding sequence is TGTGCCAGCAGCCGGGACAGCTCCTACGAGCAGTACTTC. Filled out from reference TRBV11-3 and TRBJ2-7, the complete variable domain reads EAGVVQSPRYKIIEKKQPVAFWCNPISGHNTLYWYLQNLGQGPELLIRYENEEAVDDSQLPKDRFSAERLKGVDSTLKIQPAELGDSAVYLCASSRDSSYEQYFGPGTRLTVT.

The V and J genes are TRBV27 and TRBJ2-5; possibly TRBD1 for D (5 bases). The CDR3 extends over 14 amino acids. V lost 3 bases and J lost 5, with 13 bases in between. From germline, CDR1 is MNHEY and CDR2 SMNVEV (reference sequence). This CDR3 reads CASSFQGTPETQYF. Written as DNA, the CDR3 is TGTGCCAGCAGTTTCCAGGGAACGCCTGAGACCCAGTACTTC.

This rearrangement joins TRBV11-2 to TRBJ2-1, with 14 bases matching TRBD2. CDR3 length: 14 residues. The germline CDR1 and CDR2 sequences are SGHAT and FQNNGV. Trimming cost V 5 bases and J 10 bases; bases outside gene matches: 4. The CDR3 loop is CASSKGLAGGEQFF. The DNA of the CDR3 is TGTGCCAGCAGCAAAGGACTAGCGGGAGGCGAGCAGTTCTTC.

DNA for the CDR3: TGCGCCAGCAGCCAAGTCGGAGCGGGAGTGGAGGAGCAGTACTTC. Protein sequence: CASSQVGAGVEEQYF. The chain couples TRBV4-1 to TRBJ2-7, with 8 bases identical to TRBD2. Losses at the gene ends were 1 base for V and 7 bases for J; bases not matched to a gene: 9. CDR3 size: 15 residues. Germline CDR1 reads MGHRA; CDR2 reads YSYEKL.

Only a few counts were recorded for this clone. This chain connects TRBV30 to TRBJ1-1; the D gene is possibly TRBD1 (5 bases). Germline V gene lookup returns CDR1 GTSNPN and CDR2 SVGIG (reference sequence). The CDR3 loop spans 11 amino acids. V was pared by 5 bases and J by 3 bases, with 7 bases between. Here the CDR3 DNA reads TGTGCCTGGGCAGGGTACACTGAAGCTTTCTTT. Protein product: CAWAGYTEAFF.

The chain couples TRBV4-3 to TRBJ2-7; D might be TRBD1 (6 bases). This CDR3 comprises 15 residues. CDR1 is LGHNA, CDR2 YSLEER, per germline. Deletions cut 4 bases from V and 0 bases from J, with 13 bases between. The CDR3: CASSRKQGYSYEQYF. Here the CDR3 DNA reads TGCGCCAGCAGCCGAAAACAGGGTTACTCCTACGAGCAGTACTTC.

CDR3 loop: CASSVQLAYNEQFF. In DNA, the CDR3 is TGTGCCAGCAGTGTCCAGCTTGCCTACAATGAGCAGTTCTTC. This chain links TRBV25-1 with TRBJ2-1; D gene uncertain. Per germline, CDR1 MGHDK and CDR2 SYGVNS. This CDR3 region has 14 residues. V shed 4 bases and J shed 2 bases, with 9 bases lying between them.